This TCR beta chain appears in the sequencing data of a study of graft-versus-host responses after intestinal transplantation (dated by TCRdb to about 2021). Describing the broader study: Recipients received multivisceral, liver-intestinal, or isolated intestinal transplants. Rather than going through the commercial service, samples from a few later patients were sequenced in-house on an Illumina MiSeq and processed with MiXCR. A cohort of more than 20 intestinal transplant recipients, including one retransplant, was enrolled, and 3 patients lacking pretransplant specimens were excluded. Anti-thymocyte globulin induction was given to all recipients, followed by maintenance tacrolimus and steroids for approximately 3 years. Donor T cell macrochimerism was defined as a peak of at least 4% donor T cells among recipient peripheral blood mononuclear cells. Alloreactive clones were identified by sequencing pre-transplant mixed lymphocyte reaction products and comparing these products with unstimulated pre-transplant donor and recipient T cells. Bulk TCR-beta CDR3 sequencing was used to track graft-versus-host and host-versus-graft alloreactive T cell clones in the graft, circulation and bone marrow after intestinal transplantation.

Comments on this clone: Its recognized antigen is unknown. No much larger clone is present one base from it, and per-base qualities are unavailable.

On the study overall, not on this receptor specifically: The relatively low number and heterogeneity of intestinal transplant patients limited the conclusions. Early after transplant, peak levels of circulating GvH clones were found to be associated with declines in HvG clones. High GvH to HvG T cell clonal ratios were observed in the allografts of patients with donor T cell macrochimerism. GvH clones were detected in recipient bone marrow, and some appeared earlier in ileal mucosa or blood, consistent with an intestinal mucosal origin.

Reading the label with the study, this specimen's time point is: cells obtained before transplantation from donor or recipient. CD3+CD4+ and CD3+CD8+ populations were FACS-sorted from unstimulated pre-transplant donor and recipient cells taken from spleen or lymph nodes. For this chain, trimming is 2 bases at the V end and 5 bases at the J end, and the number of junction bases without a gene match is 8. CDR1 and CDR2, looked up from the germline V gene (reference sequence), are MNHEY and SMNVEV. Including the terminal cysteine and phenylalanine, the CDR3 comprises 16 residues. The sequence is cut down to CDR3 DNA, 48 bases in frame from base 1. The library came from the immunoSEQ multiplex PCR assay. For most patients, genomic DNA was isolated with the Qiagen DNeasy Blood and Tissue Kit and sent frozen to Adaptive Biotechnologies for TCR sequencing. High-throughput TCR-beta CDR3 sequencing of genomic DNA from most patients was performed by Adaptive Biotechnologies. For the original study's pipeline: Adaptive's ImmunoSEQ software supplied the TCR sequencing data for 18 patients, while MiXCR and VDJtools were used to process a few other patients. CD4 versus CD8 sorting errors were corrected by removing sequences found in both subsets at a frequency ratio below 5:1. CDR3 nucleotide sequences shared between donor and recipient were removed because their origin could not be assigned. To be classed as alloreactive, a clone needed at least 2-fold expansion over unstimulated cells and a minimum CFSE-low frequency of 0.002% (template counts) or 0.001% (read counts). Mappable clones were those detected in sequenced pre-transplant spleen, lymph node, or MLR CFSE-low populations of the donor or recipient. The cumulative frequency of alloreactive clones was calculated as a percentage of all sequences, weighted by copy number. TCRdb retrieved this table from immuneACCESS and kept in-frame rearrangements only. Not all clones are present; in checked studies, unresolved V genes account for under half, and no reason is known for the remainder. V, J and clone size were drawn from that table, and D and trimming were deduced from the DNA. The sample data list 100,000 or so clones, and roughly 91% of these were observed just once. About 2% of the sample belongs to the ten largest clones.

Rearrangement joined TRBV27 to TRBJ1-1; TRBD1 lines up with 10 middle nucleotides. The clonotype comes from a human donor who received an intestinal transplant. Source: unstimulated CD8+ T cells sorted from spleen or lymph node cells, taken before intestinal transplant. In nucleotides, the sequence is TGTGCCAGCAGTTTAATTGGACAGGGGGTGAGGACTGAAGCTTTCTTT. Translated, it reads CASSLIGQGVRTEAFF.